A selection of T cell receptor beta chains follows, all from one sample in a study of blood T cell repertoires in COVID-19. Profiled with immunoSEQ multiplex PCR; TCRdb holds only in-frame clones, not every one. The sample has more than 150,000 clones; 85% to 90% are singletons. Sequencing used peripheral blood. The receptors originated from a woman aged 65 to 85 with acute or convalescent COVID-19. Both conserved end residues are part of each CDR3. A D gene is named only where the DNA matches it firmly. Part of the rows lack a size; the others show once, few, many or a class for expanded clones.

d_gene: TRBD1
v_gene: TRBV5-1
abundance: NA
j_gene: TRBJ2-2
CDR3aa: CASSRGTGSNTGELFF
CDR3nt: TGCGCCAGCAGCAGGGGGACAGGGTCGAACACCGGGGAGCTGTTTTTT

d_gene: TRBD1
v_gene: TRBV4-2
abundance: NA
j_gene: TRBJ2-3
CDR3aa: CASSHGTGATDTQYF
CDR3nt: TGTGCCAGCAGCCACGGGACAGGGGCGACAGATACGCAGTATTTT

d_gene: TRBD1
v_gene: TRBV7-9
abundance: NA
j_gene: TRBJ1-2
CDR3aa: CASSIGQALDYGYTF
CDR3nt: TGTGCCAGCAGCATAGGACAGGCCCTGGACTATGGCTACACCTTC

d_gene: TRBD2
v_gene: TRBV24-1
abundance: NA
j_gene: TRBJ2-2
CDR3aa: CATSDPGLASRGELFF
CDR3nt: TGTGCCACCAGTGACCCCGGACTAGCGTCTCGCGGGGAGCTGTTTTTT

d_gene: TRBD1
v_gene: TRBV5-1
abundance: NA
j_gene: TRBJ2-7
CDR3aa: CASSRDRVYEQYF
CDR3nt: TGCGCCAGCAGCCGGGACAGGGTCTACGAGCAGTACTTC

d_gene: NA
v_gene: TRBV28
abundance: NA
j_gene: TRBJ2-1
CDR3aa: CASSLNYPLSGDPDCRNRDNEQFF
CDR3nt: TGTGCCAGCAGTTTAAACTACCCTCTTTCGGGAGACCCCGATTGCCGAAATAGAGACAATGAGCAGTTCTTC

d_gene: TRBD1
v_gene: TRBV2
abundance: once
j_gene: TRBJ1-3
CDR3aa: CASSEGGQGTGNTIYF
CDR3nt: TGTGCCAGCAGTGAGGGAGGACAGGGTACTGGAAACACCATATATTTT

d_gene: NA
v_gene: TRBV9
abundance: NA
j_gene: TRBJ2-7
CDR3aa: CASSVGMASSGEQYF
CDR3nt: TGTGCCAGCAGCGTAGGAATGGCGTCATCGGGGGAGCAGTACTTC

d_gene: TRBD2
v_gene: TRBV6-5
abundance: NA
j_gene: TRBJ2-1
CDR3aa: CASRPTSASYNEQFF
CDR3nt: TGTGCCAGCAGGCCTACTAGCGCCTCCTACAATGAGCAGTTCTTC

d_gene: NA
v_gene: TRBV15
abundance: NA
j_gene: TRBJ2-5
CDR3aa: CATSREYHRKQQETQYF
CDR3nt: TGTGCCACCAGCAGAGAGTATCACAGAAAACAGCAAGAGACCCAGTACTTC

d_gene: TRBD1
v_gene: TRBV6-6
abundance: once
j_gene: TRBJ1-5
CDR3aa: CASSPQGNQPQHF
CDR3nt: TGTGCCAGCAGCCCACAGGGGAATCAGCCCCAGCATTTT

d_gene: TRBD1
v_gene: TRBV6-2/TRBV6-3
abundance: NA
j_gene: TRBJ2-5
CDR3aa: CASSYGTGEGDQETQYF
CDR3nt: TGTGCCAGCAGTTACGGGACAGGGGAGGGGGACCAAGAGACCCAGTACTTC

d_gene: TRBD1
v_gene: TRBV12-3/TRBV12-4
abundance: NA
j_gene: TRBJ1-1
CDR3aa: CASSLGTGEAFF
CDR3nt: TGTGCCAGCAGTCTTGGGACAGGAGAGGCTTTCTTT

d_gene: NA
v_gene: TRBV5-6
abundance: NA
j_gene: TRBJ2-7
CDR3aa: CASSWERGNAPEQYF
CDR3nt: TGTGCCAGCAGCTGGGAGCGCGGGAACGCTCCCGAGCAGTACTTC

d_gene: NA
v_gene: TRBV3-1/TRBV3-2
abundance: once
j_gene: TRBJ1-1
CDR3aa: CASSQVGGDTEAFF
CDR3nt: TGTGCCAGCAGCCAAGTTGGCGGGGACACTGAAGCTTTCTTT

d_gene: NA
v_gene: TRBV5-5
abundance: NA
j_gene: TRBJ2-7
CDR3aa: CASSGLHEQYF
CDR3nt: TGTGCCAGCAGCGGCCTCCACGAGCAGTACTTC

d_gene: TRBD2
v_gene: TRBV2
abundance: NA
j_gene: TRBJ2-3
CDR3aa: CASRQTSTTDTQYF
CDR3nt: TGTGCCAGCAGGCAGACTAGCACGACAGATACGCAGTATTTT

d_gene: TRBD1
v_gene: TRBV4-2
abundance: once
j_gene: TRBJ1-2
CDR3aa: CASSQGGQGAFYGYTF
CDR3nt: TGTGCCAGCAGCCAGGGAGGACAGGGGGCTTTTTATGGCTACACCTTC

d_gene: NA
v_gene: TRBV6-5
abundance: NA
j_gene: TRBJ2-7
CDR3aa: CASRRLSTDEQYF
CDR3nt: TGTGCCAGCAGGAGATTATCGACTGATGAGCAGTACTTC

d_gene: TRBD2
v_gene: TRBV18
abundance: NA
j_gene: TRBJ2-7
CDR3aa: CASSPGRDSSGQYF
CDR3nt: TGTGCCAGCTCACCCGGGAGGGATTCTTCGGGGCAGTACTTC

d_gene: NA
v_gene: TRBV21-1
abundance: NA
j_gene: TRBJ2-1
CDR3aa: CASSRRFDQSSGLSYNEQFF
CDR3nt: TGTGCCAGCAGCCGTCGGTTCGATCAATCTAGCGGCCTTTCCTACAATGAGCAGTTCTTC

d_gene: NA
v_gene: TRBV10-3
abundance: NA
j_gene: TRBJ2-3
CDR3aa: CAIRSGSTDTQYF
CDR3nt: TGTGCCATCAGAAGCGGGAGCACAGATACGCAGTATTTT

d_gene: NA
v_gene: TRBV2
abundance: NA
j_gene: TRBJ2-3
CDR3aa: CASSSMISTDTQYF
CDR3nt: TGTGCCAGCAGTTCTATGATTAGCACAGATACGCAGTATTTT

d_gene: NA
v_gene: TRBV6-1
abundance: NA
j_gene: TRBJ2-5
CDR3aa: CASSEGVGGHAETQYF
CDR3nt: TGTGCCAGCAGTGAAGGTGTGGGAGGACACGCAGAGACCCAGTACTTC

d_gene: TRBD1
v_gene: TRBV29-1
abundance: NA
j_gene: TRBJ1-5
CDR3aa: CSVGTANQPQHF
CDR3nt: TGCAGCGTAGGGACAGCAAATCAGCCCCAGCATTTT

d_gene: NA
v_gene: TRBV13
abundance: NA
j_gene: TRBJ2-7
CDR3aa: CASSYETGLYEQYF
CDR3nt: TGTGCCAGCAGCTACGAGACAGGTCTCTACGAGCAGTACTTC

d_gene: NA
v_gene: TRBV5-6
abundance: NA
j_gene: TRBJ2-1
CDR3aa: CASSSIGDRGGYNEQFF
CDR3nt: TGTGCCAGCAGCTCAATCGGCGACAGGGGAGGGTACAATGAGCAGTTCTTC

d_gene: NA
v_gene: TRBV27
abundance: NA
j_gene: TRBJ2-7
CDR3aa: CASSKRGGGSPYEQYF
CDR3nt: TGTGCCAGCAGTAAAAGAGGAGGTGGCAGCCCCTACGAGCAGTACTTC

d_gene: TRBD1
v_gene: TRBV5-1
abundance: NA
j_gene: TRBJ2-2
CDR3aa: CASWDSGTGELFF
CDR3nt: TGCGCCAGCTGGGACAGCGGAACCGGGGAGCTGTTTTTT

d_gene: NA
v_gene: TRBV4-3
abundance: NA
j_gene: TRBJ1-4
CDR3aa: CASSQEGSGGKLFF
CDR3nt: TGCGCCAGCAGCCAAGAAGGGTCAGGAGGAAAACTGTTTTTT

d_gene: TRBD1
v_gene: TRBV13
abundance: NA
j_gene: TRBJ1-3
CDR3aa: CASSSRTGGRLSGNTIYF
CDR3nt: TGTGCCAGCAGCTCTCGGACAGGGGGCCGGTTGTCTGGAAACACCATATATTTT

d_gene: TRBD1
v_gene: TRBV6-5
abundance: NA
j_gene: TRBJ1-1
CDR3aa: CASHRQGVSEAFF
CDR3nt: TGTGCCAGCCATCGGCAGGGGGTCTCTGAAGCTTTCTTT

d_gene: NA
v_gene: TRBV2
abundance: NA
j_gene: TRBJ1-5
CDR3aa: CASSEVLGVRPQHF
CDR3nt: TGTGCCAGCAGTGAAGTTTTAGGAGTAAGGCCCCAGCATTTT

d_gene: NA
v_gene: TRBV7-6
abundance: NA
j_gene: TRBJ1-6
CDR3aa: CASSTRQSYNSPLHF
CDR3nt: TGTGCCAGCAGCACAAGACAGTCCTATAATTCACCCCTCCACTTT

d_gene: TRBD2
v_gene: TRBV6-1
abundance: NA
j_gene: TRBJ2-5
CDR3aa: CASSESSGRGPWEETQYF
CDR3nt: TGTGCCAGCAGTGAAAGTAGCGGGAGGGGACCCTGGGAGGAGACCCAGTACTTC

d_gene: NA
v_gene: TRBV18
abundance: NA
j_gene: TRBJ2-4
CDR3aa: CASSSTPVGNIQYF
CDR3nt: TGTGCCAGCTCTTCCACCCCAGTTGGAAACATTCAGTACTTC

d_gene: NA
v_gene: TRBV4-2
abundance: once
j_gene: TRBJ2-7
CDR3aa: CASSQGDNSYEQYF
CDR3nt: TGTGCCAGCAGCCAAGGGGACAACTCCTACGAGCAGTACTTC

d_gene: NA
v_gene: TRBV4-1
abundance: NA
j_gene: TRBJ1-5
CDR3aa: CASSLDGGIGNQPQHF
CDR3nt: TGCGCCAGCAGCCTCGACGGGGGAATTGGCAATCAGCCCCAGCATTTT

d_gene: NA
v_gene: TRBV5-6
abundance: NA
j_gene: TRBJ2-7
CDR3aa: CASSSSYTSLDEQYF
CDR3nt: TGTGCCAGCAGCTCGTCCTATACGTCGCTGGACGAGCAGTACTTC

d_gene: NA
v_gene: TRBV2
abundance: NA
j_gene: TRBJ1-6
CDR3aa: CASRLMRVGNSPLHF
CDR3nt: TGTGCCAGCAGGCTCATGCGGGTGGGTAATTCACCCCTCCACTTT

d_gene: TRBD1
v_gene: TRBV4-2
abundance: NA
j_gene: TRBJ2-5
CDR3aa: CASSQERQGVETQYF
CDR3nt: TGTGCCAGCAGCCAGGAAAGACAGGGCGTTGAGACCCAGTACTTC

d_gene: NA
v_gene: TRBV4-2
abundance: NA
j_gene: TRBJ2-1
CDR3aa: CASSHSGVADDEQFF
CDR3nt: TGTGCCAGCAGCCACTCGGGAGTTGCTGACGATGAGCAGTTCTTC

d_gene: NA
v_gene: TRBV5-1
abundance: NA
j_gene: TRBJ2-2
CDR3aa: CASSDGQNTGELFF
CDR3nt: TGCGCCAGCAGCGACGGACAGAACACCGGGGAGCTGTTTTTT

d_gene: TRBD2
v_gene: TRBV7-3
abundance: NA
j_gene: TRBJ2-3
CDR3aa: CASSPRTSGYSTDTQYF
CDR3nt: TGTGCCAGCAGCCCAAGGACTAGCGGGTATAGCACAGATACGCAGTATTTT

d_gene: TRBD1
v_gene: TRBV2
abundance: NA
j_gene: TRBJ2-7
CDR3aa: CASTTPDRGKDEQYF
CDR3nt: TGTGCCAGCACCACCCCGGACAGGGGGAAAGACGAGCAGTACTTC

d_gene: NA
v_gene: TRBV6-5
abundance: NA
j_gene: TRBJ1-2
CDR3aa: CASGRKRNYGYTF
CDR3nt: TGTGCCAGCGGCAGAAAGCGCAACTATGGCTACACCTTC

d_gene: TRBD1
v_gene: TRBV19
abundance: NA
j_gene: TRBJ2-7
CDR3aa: CASRKVDRITYEQYF
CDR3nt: TGTGCCAGTAGGAAGGTGGACAGGATTACCTACGAGCAGTACTTC

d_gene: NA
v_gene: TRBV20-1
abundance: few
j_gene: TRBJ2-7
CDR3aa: CSARSYEQYF
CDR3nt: TGCAGTGCTAGATCTTACGAGCAGTACTTC

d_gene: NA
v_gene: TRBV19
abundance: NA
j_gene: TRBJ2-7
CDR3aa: CASSVTAHFSYEQYF
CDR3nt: TGTGCCAGTAGTGTGACAGCACACTTTTCCTACGAGCAGTACTTC

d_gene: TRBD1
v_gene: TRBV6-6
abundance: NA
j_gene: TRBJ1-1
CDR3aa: CASRPGTVLEAFF
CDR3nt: TGTGCCAGCAGACCCGGGACAGTCCTTGAAGCTTTCTTT